Below, one TCR beta chain is given with its context. As yet, its antigen is unknown. This entry is derived from a study of cytomegalovirus exposure and HLA in healthy donors. PCR primers comprised 60 Vbeta and 13 Jbeta primers. TCRdb keeps only in-frame clones here, not all; method: immunoSEQ multiplex PCR. The table records 84,000 or so clones, approximately 71% of them present only once. Donors were nominally healthy when sampled, though unrecorded immune exposures were likely. Study-wide findings and caveats: A later analysis linked around 17,000 TCR beta sequences to HLA alleles at 0.05 false discovery rate.

The trim removed 3 bases at V and 5 bases at J, leaving 1 base unmatched. CDR1 is LNHDA, CDR2 SQIVND, per germline (reference sequence). The CDR3 has 13 amino acids. The clonotype comes from a man aged 25 to 40 in good health and CMV-seronegative. The specimen sequenced was PBMCs. The rearrangement joins TRBV19 to TRBJ2-7; 10 nucleotides agree with TRBD2. The DNA for the CDR3 is TGTGCCAGTAGTATTCTAGCGGGAGACGAGCAGTACTTC. Amino acids: CASSILAGDEQYF.